This TCR beta chain comes out of a study of T cells in Graves' hyperthyroidism and ophthalmopathy. This clonotype was counted only a few times. V lost 6 bases and J lost 7, with 10 bases in between. CDR3 length: 11 amino acids. The germline V gene encodes CDR1 DFQATT and CDR2 SNEGSKA (reference sequence). Researchers took RNA transcripts and amplified the TCR beta CDR3 regions from them. During a first-round RT-PCR of the TCR CDR3, the HTBI primer set was used. One entry per CDR3 protein results from TCRdb running MiXCR on the multiplex PCR reads. The data hold 250,000 to 300,000 distinct CDR3 sequences, with around 15% observed a single time.

This chain links TRBV20-1 with TRBJ2-1; TRBD1 is a possible D gene (6 bases). Sequencing was carried out using blood. The source of this sequence is a woman in her forties with Graves' hyperthyroidism. In DNA form, the CDR3 reads TGCAGTGCCCCAGACAGGAATGAGCAGTTCTTC. It codes for CSAPDRNEQFF.